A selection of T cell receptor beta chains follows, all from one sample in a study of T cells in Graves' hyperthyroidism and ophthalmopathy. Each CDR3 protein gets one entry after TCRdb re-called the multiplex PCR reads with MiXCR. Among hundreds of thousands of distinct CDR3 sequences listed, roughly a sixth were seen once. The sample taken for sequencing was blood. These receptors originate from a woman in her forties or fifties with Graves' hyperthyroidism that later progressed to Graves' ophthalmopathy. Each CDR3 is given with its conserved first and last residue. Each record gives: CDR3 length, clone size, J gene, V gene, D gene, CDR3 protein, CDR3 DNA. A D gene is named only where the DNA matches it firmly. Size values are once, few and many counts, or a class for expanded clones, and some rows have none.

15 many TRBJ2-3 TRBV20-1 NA CSAPGRLASTDTQYF TGCAGTGCTCCCGGCCGGCTGGCTAGCACAGATACGCAGTATTTT
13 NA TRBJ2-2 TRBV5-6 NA CASSLEEAGELFF TGTGCCAGCAGCTTGGAGGAGGCCGGGGAGCTGTTTTTT
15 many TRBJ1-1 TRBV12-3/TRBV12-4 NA CASSSRGGGRTEAFF TGTGCCAGCAGTTCCCGAGGCGGGGGGCGGACTGAAGCTTTCTTT
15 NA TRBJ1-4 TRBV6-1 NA CASSARGPRVEKLFF TGTGCCAGCAGTGCGCGAGGTCCGAGGGTTGAAAAACTGTTTTTT
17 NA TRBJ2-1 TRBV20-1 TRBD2 CSATRGRGGLFYNEQFF TGCAGTGCTACGCGAGGGCGGGGGGGCCTCTTTTACAATGAGCAGTTCTTC
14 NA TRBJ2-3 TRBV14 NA CASSPGPDVDTQYF TGTGCCAGCAGCCCCGGACCGGACGTAGATACGCAGTATTTT
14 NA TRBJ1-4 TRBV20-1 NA CSASTGHGIEKLFF TGCAGTGCGTCTACAGGGCATGGAATTGAAAAACTGTTTTTT
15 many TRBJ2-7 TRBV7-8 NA CASSFHGSLSYEQYF TGTGCCAGCAGCTTCCACGGCAGTTTATCCTACGAGCAGTACTTC
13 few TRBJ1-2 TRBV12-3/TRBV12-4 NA CASSLGGPRSYTF TGTGCCAGCAGTTTGGGTGGGCCCAGGAGCTACACCTTC
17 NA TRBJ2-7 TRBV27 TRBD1 CASSWTGGLPSSYEQYF TGTGCCAGCAGTTGGACAGGCGGACTTCCCTCCTCTTACGAGCAGTACTTC
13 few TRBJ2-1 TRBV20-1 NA CSAPGTPYNEQFF TGCAGTGCGCCCGGGACTCCATACAATGAGCAGTTCTTC
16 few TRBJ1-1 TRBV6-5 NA CASSYPPDWMNTEAFF TGTGCCAGCAGTTACCCCCCGGACTGGATGAACACTGAAGCTTTCTTT
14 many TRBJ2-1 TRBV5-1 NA CASSLADSYNEQFF TGTGCCAGCAGCTTGGCGGACTCCTACAATGAGCAGTTCTTC
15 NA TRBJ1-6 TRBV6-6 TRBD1 CASSYREGGGSPLHF TGTGCCAGCAGTTACAGGGAAGGGGGCGGTTCACCCCTCCACTTT
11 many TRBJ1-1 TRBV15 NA CATSRGTEAFF TGTGCCACCAGCAGGGGCACTGAAGCTTTCTTT
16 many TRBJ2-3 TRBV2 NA CASSALGGLGTDTQYF TGTGCCAGCAGTGCCCTGGGGGGACTCGGAACAGATACGCAGTATTTT
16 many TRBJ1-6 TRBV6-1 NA CASRALSFGTNSPLHF TGTGCCAGCAGGGCCCTGTCCTTTGGGACAAATTCACCCCTCCACTTT
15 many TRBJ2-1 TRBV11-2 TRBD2 CASRPLRGGRNEQFF TGTGCCAGCAGGCCCTTGCGGGGGGGCCGGAATGAGCAGTTCTTC
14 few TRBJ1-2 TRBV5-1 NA CASSLRMENYGYTF TGCGCCAGCAGCTTACGGATGGAAAACTATGGCTACACCTTC
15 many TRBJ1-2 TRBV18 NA CASSPPKWDDYGYTF TGTGCCAGCTCACCACCTAAGTGGGACGACTATGGCTACACCTTC
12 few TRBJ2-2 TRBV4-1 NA CASRVSSGELFF TGCGCCAGCAGAGTTAGTTCCGGGGAGCTGTTTTTT
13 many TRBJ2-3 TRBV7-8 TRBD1 CASKGQITDTQYF TGTGCCAGCAAGGGACAGATCACAGATACGCAGTATTTT
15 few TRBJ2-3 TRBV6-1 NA CASSVDRPGTDTQYF TGTGCCAGCAGCGTCGACAGGCCCGGTACAGATACGCAGTATTTT
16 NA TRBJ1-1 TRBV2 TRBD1 CASRPDRVGQNTEAFF TGTGCCAGCAGGCCAGACAGGGTAGGGCAGAACACTGAAGCTTTCTTT
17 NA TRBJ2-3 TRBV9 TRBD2 CASSPRQLAGGTDTQYF TGTGCCAGCAGCCCTCGTCAGCTAGCGGGGGGGACAGATACGCAGTATTTT
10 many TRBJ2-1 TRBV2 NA CASGGNEQFF TGTGCCAGCGGTGGCAATGAGCAGTTCTTC
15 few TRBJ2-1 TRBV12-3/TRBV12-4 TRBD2 CASSLWRGAYNEQFF TGTGCCAGCAGTTTATGGCGGGGGGCCTACAATGAGCAGTTCTTC
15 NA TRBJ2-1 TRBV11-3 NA CASSLGTRDLDEQFF TGTGCCAGCAGCTTAGGGACCAGAGATTTGGATGAGCAGTTCTTC
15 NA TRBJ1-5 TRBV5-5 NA CASSLALRNNQPQHF TGTGCCAGCAGCTTGGCCCTAAGAAACAATCAGCCCCAGCATTTT
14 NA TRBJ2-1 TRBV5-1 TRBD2 CASSLSAGVHEQFF TGTGCCAGCAGCTTGTCAGCGGGGGTACATGAGCAGTTCTTC
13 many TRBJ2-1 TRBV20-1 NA CSAAVLGPDEQFF TGCAGTGCCGCTGTACTAGGTCCCGATGAGCAGTTCTTC
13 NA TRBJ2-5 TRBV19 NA CASSLAKQETQYF TGTGCCAGTAGTCTTGCCAAGCAAGAGACCCAGTACTTC
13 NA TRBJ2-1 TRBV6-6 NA CASSYSLGREQFF TGTGCCAGCAGTTACTCCCTCGGGCGGGAGCAGTTCTTC
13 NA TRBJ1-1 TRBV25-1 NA CATLGTADTEAFF TGTGCCACCTTGGGGACGGCCGACACTGAAGCTTTCTTT
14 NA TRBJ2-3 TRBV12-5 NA CASGFSQTTDTQYF TGTGCTAGTGGTTTTAGCCAGACCACAGATACGCAGTATTTT
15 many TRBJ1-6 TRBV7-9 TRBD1 CASSLAGQGGSPLHF TGTGCCAGCAGCTTGGCTGGACAGGGAGGTTCACCCCTCCACTTT
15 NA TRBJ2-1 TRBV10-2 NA CASAPGASSYNEQFF TGCGCCAGCGCGCCGGGAGCCAGCTCCTACAATGAGCAGTTCTTC
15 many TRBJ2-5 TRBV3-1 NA CASRGLPRAQETQYF TGTGCCAGCAGGGGACTCCCCAGGGCCCAAGAGACCCAGTACTTC
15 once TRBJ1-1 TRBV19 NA CASSIGGSRGTEAFF TGTGCCAGTAGTATAGGTGGCTCCCGCGGGACTGAAGCTTTCTTT
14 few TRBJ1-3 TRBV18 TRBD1 CASSETGDGNTIYF TGTGCCAGCTCAGAGACAGGGGATGGAAACACCATATATTTT
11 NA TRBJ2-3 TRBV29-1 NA CSVSGGDTQYF TGCAGCGTTAGTGGGGGAGATACGCAGTATTTT
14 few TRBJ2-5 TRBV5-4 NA CANSRTATGETQYF TGTGCCAACAGCAGGACAGCCACCGGAGAGACCCAGTACTTC
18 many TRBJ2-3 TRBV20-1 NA CSAREGYMSGESPDTQYF TGCAGTGCTAGAGAGGGATATATGTCCGGGGAGAGCCCAGATACGCAGTATTTT
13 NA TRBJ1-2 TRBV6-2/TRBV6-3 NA CASSQDTVYGYTF TGTGCCAGCAGTCAAGATACAGTATATGGCTACACCTTC
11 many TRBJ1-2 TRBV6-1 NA CASSENYGYTF TGTGCCAGCAGTGAAAACTATGGCTACACCTTC